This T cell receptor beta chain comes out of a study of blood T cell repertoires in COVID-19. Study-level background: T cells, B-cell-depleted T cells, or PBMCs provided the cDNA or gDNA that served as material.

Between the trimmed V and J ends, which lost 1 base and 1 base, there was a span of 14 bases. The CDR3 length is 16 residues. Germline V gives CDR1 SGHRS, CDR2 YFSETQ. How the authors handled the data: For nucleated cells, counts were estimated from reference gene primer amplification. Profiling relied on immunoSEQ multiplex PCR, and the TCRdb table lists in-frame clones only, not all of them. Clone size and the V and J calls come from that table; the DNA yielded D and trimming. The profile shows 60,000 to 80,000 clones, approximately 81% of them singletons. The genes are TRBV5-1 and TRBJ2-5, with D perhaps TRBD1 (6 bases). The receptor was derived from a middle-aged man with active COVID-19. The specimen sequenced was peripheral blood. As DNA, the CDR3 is TGCGCCAGCAGCTTGAGTGGGGGCGCGTCCCAAGAGACCCAGTACTTC. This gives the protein CASSLSGGASQETQYF.